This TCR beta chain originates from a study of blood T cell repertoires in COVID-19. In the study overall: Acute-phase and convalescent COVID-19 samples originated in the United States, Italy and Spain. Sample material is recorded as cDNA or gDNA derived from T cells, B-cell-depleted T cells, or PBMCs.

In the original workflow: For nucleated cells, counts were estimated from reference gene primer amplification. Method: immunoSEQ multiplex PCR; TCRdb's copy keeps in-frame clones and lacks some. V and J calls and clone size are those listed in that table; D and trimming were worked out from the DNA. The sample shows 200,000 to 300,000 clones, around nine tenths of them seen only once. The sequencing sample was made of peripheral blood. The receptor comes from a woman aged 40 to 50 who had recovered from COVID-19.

CDR3 in DNA: TGTGCCAGCAGTTCCCTAGCGGGAGGGGGGAGGGAGCAGTACTTC. Protein product: CASSSLAGGGREQYF. The chain employs TRBV6-5 and TRBJ2-7; 12 bases agree with TRBD2. After removal of 4 bases from V and 7 bases from J, the junction contained 8 bases not matched to a gene. The germline V gene encodes CDR1 MNHEY and CDR2 SVGAGI. The CDR3 consists of 15 residues.